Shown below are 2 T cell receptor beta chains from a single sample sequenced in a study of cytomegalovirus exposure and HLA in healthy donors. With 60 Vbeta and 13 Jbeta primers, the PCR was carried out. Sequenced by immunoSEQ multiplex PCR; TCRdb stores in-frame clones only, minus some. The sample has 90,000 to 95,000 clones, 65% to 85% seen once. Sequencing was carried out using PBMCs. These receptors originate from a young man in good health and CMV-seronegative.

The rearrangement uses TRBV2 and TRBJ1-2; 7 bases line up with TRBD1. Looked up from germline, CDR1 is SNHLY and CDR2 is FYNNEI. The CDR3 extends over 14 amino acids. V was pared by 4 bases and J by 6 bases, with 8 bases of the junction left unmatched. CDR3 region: CASSVDYQGDGYTF. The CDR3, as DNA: TGTGCCAGCAGTGTTGATTACCAGGGGGATGGCTACACCTTC.

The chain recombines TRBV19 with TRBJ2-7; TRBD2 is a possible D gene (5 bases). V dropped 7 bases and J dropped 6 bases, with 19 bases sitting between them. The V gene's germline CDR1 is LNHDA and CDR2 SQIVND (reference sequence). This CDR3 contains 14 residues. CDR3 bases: TGTGCCAGTACCGGCCGGGATCTAATAAGCGAGCAGTACTTC. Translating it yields CASTGRDLISEQYF.